These 19 T cell receptor beta chains were all obtained from the same sample, sequenced in a study of beta chain features in type 1 diabetes. The investigators reverse transcribed all of the isolated RNA, so they sequenced expressed TCRB transcripts. This table comes from immunoSEQ multiplex PCR, and its TCRdb copy is limited to in-frame clones, with some not included. Here the sample spans 300,000 to 350,000 clones, less than 9.5% being singletons. The material sequenced was central memory CD4+ T cells from blood. These TCRs come from a woman aged 18-29 years in good health.

The chain employs TRBV20-1 and TRBJ1-1, with a weak D call TRBD1 (6 bases). The CDR3 consists of 11 residues. The V gene lost 6 bases and the J gene lost 6 bases, with 11 bases spanning the gap. Germline V CDR1 and CDR2: DFQATT, SNEGSKA (reference sequence). The CDR3 here is CSAKGGAEAFF. The CDR3 DNA is TGCAGTGCCAAGGGGGGGGCTGAAGCTTTCTTT.

A few counts support this clone. Different DNA sequences within this sample yield the same CDR3. This chain connects TRBV7-2 to TRBJ2-7; 10 nucleotides match TRBD1. This CDR3 has 14 amino acids. Trimming cost V 5 bases and J 7 bases; bases outside gene matches: 8. CDR1 SGHTA and CDR2 FQGNSA come from the germline V gene. The CDR3 region is CASSLGQGRGEQYF. CDR3 DNA sequence: TGTGCCAGCAGCCTGGGACAGGGGAGAGGGGAGCAGTACTTC.

The sample holds a few counts of this clone. V usage is TRBV7-9 and J usage is TRBJ2-5, with 10 bases aligning to TRBD1. The CDR3 has 15 residues. From germline, CDR1 is SEHNR and CDR2 FQNEAQ (reference sequence). The V and J ends lost 5 bases and 3 bases, in that order; junction bases with no gene match: 6. The CDR3 DNA sequence: TGTGCCAGCAGCGGCCGGGACAGGGGTAAAGAGACCCAGTACTTC. It specifies CASSGRDRGKETQYF.

This chain joins TRBV7-2 and TRBJ1-5; D is undetermined. V lost 1 base to trimming and J lost 4 bases, with 8 bases between them. Per the germline V gene, CDR1 is SGHTA and CDR2 is FQGNSA. The CDR3 totals 14 residues. The CDR3 loop is CASSLVAGNQPQHF. The CDR3 DNA reads as TGTGCCAGCAGCTTAGTCGCGGGTAATCAGCCCCAGCATTTT. The full variable domain, its missing parts supplied by reference TRBV7-2 and TRBJ1-5, is GAGVSQSPSNKVTEKGKDVELRCDPISGHTALYWYRQSLGQGLEFLIYFQGNSAPDKSGLPSDRFSAERTGGSVSTLTIQRTQQEDSAVYLCASSLVAGNQPQHFGDGTRLSIL.

This clone was found a few times. An end of the junction differs from the germline gene, which may be a read error. This chain connects TRBV7-7 to TRBJ2-3; 11 nucleotides align to TRBD1. The CDR3 covers 16 residues. CDR1 and CDR2 from the germline V gene are SSHAT and FNYEAQ (reference sequence). In nucleotides, the CDR3 is TGTGCTAGCAGCCCCGGGACAGGGGGAAGCACAGATACGCAGTATTTT. This encodes CASSPGTGGSTDTQYF.

The V call is TRBV4-1, the J call TRBJ2-1; TRBD1 matches 7 bases. J was trimmed by 7 bases and V by 6 bases; bases with no gene match: 9. Germline CDR1 is MGHRA and CDR2 is YSYEKL. This CDR3 contains 14 residues. CDR3 DNA: TGCGCCAGCAGTCAGAACAGGGGTCCGAATGAGCAGTTCTTC. As protein: CASSQNRGPNEQFF.

The chain combines TRBV9 with TRBJ2-1, with 13 bases aligning to TRBD2. From germline, CDR1 is SGDLS and CDR2 YYNGEE. This CDR3 comprises 13 residues. V was clipped by 7 bases and J by 7 bases; unmatched bases: 2. The CDR3 nucleotides read TGTGCCAGCCGGACTAGCGGGAGTAATGAGCAGTTCTTC. Its translation is CASRTSGSNEQFF.

Only a few counts were recorded for this clone. The chain is built from TRBV19 and TRBJ2-6, with D possibly TRBD2 on 5 matching bases. V was shortened by 5 bases and J by 0 bases, with 17 bases between the two germline ends. CDR1 and CDR2 from the germline V gene are LNHDA and SQIVND (reference sequence). The CDR3 has 18 amino acids. The DNA for the CDR3 is TGTGCCAGTAGTGTCGCACCTCCTGGGAGCTCTGGGGCCAACGTCCTGACTTTC. It is translated as CASSVAPPGSSGANVLTF.

This clone was seen a few times. The rearrangement links TRBV28 to TRBJ2-2; D is unresolved. V was clipped by 6 bases and J by 1 base, with 3 bases between them. This CDR3 is built from 12 residues. In germline, CDR1 is MDHEN, CDR2 SYDVKM. In DNA, the CDR3 is TGTGCCAGCAGACAGAACACCGGGGAGCTGTTTTTT. Residues: CASRQNTGELFF.

This clone was detected ten times or more. This chain links TRBV28 with TRBJ1-4, with unresolved D. Germline assignment: CDR1 MDHEN and CDR2 SYDVKM. V shed 7 bases and J shed 3 bases, with 6 bases lying between them. The CDR3 spans 12 residues. CDR3 sequence reads: CASNRANEKLFF. The DNA of the CDR3 is TGTGCCAGCAATCGGGCTAATGAAAAACTGTTTTTT.

The gene calls are TRBV28 and TRBJ1-4; D not resolved. The CDR3 length is 15 residues. Trimming took 4 bases from V and 8 from J, leaving 17 bases between them. Germline lookup yields CDR1 MDHEN and CDR2 SYDVKM. CDR3 nucleotides: TGTGCCAGCAGTTCGCCGGGTCTCCTTGGGGAAAAACTGTTTTTT. This translates into CASSSPGLLGEKLFF.

This clone was recorded many times. This sequence joins TRBV18 and TRBJ2-4; tentatively, D is TRBD2 (5 bases). This CDR3 has 17 amino acids. V shed 2 bases and J shed 5 bases, with 19 bases lying between them. The germline gives CDR1 KGHSH, CDR2 LQKENI. The CDR3 region is CASSPSSSRGFENIQYF. CDR3 nucleotides: TGTGCCAGCTCACCATCGTCTAGCCGAGGGTTCGAAAACATTCAGTACTTC.

The chain recombines TRBV6-6 with TRBJ2-1; TRBD2 agrees at 14 bases. V dropped 5 bases and J dropped 7; count of bases not matched to a gene: 7. CDR1 and CDR2 (germline): MNHNY, SVGAGI (reference sequence). The CDR3 spans 16 residues. CDR3 sequence reads: CASSLGLAGGGNEQFF. In nucleotides, the CDR3 is TGTGCCAGCAGTCTCGGACTAGCGGGAGGTGGGAATGAGCAGTTCTTC.

The table lists this clone with a few counts. Sequence at one end of the junction differs from germline and may be a read error. The genes are TRBV5-5 and TRBJ2-3; weak D call: TRBD2 (5 bases). The germline V gene has CDR1 SGHKS and CDR2 YYEKEE (reference sequence). This CDR3 has 17 residues. As DNA, the CDR3 is TGCGCCAGCAGCCAAGTCCCCCGGAGGTTAAGCACAGATACGCAGTATTTT. Translated: CASSQVPRRLSTDTQYF. Based on the CDR3 plus reference TRBV5-5 and TRBJ2-3, the full variable domain is DAGVTQSPTHLIKTRGQQVTLRCSPISGHKSVSWYQQVLGQGPQFIFQYYEKEERGRGNFPDRFSARQFPNYSSELNVNALLLGDSALYLCASSQVPRRLSTDTQYFGPGTRLTVL.

This clone has only a few counts. The J gene is TRBJ2-2, the V gene TRBV11-2, with 9 bases lining up with TRBD2. J gave up 7 bases and V 4 bases, and 4 bases lay outside the gene matches. CDR1 SGHAT and CDR2 FQNNGV come from the germline V gene. This CDR3 has 14 residues. CDR3 sequence: CASSYGLANGELFF. The CDR3, as DNA: TGTGCCAGCAGCTATGGACTAGCGAACGGGGAGCTGTTTTTT.

The V and J genes are TRBV7-9 and TRBJ2-1; tentatively, D is TRBD2 (5 bases). This CDR3 spans 15 amino acids. Germline V gene lookup returns CDR1 SEHNR and CDR2 FQNEAQ (reference sequence). Trimming stripped 2 bases from V and 2 bases from J, with 10 bases between. In nucleotides, the CDR3 is TGTGCCAGCAGCTTAATGGACTCTACCTACAATGAGCAGTTCTTC. Translating gives CASSLMDSTYNEQFF.

The chain carries TRBV29-1 and TRBJ2-2; tentative D call: TRBD2 (5 bases). With 6 bases removed from V and 5 bases from J, the gap between germline ends came to 13 bases. The CDR3 totals 13 residues. Germline CDR1 SQVTM, CDR2 ANQGSEA. The CDR3 sequence: CSVLRTSTGELFF. CDR3 DNA sequence: TGCAGCGTCCTTCGGACTTCTACCGGGGAGCTGTTTTTT.

The V and J genes are TRBV4-3 and TRBJ2-3, with 7 bases lining up with TRBD2. Germline CDR1 LGHNA, CDR2 YSLEER. This CDR3 spans 15 amino acids. V trimming: 0 bases; J trimming: 8 bases; junction bases outside the gene matches: 8. The CDR3 loop is CASSQDPRERVTQYF. The CDR3 nucleotides read TGCGCCAGCAGCCAAGATCCGCGGGAGCGGGTTACGCAGTATTTT.

This clone was detected only a few times. The V gene is TRBV11-2, the J gene TRBJ2-7, with D uncertain. The germline V and J ends were trimmed by 2 bases and 6 bases, with 14 bases remaining between them. The CDR3 has 14 residues. The V gene's germline CDR1 is SGHAT and CDR2 FQNNGV. CDR3 in DNA: TGTGCCAGCAGCTTAACCCAAGTTGTAGGCGAGCAGTACTTC. Translation: CASSLTQVVGEQYF.